This T cell receptor (beta chain) was recorded in a study of T cell repertoires in cytomegalovirus infection. Study-wide findings and caveats: Carriage of CMV together with the relevant HLA was identifiable through cumulative public TCR beta family frequency.

TCRdb processed the reads anew with MiXCR; each CDR3 protein has one entry. The table records about 89,000 distinct CDR3 sequences, about 31% of them present only once. Comments on this clonotype: Its antigen is still unknown.

V shed 3 bases, J shed 5 bases, and the junction held 2 bases outside the gene matches. Per germline, CDR1 SGDLS and CDR2 YYNGEE. CDR3 length equals 14 residues. The source of this sequence is a human donor in good health (CMV status not recorded). Some clones in this sample may be carry-over from other donors' samples. V is TRBV9 and J is TRBJ2-2; the match to TRBD1 covers 9 bases. The specimen comprised CD8+ T cells from cultured PBMCs, sampled from culture after CMV antigen stimulation. The CDR3 nucleotides are TGTGCCAGCAGCGCCGGGACAGGGACCGGGGAGCTGTTTTTT. As protein: CASSAGTGTGELFF.